A selection of T cell receptor beta chains follows, all from one sample in a study of blood T cell repertoires in COVID-19. Libraries were prepared by immunoSEQ multiplex PCR; TCRdb keeps only in-frame clonotypes and omits some of them. The sample comprises roughly 320,000 clones, roughly nine tenths of which are singletons, and around 4.2% rests with the top ten. Sequenced material: PBMCs or T cells enriched from blood (not recorded which). The receptors shown here come from a woman in her thirties who had been exposed to COVID-19. The CDR3 runs from the conserved cysteine through the conserved F or W. A D gene is named only where the DNA matches it firmly. Size values are once, few and many counts, or a class for expanded clones, and some rows have none.

d_call j_call clone_size v_call cdr3_aa cdr3_nt
NA TRBJ2-1 NA TRBV5-1 CASSLGLTGAYNEQFF TGCGCCAGCAGCTTAGGTCTTACGGGGGCCTACAATGAGCAGTTCTTC
TRBD2 TRBJ2-2 NA TRBV6-2/TRBV6-3 CASSSLAAGPGELFF TGTGCCAGCAGCTCACTAGCGGCGGGCCCCGGGGAGCTGTTTTTT
NA TRBJ2-5 NA TRBV7-2 CASSLGPVPQETQYF TGTGCCAGCAGCTTAGGTCCGGTACCCCAAGAGACCCAGTACTTC
NA TRBJ2-4 NA TRBV7-9 CARRGASAGAKNIQYF TGTGCCAGAAGAGGTGCCTCGGCGGGTGCCAAAAACATTCAGTACTTC
NA TRBJ1-1 once TRBV19 CASSIWRGGTEAFF TGTGCCAGTAGTATATGGCGGGGAGGGACTGAAGCTTTCTTT
TRBD2 TRBJ2-1 once TRBV18 CASSPRTSGGAPNEQFF TGTGCCAGCTCACCCCGGACTAGCGGGGGGGCCCCTAATGAGCAGTTCTTC
NA TRBJ2-5 NA TRBV2 CASRRLVGETQYF TGTGCCAGCCGGCGACTAGTAGGGGAGACCCAGTACTTC
TRBD1 TRBJ2-5 NA TRBV18 CASSPPWGQRDTKKWGETQYF TGTGCCAGCTCACCACCGTGGGGACAGAGGGACACAAAAAAATGGGGAGAGACCCAGTACTTC
TRBD1 TRBJ1-6 NA TRBV2 CASRRTGGGSPLHF TGTGCCAGCAGGCGGACAGGGGGCGGTTCACCCCTCCACTTT
NA TRBJ2-6 NA TRBV7-9 CASSLERKRANVLTF TGTGCCAGCAGCTTAGAGAGGAAACGGGCCAACGTCCTGACTTTC
TRBD2 TRBJ2-7 NA TRBV18 CASSPSGGIYEQYF TGTGCCAGCTCACCCTCCGGGGGGATCTACGAGCAGTACTTC
TRBD1 TRBJ1-1 NA TRBV23-1 CASSQPTGGGTEAFF TGCGCCAGCAGTCAACCCACAGGGGGAGGGACTGAAGCTTTCTTT
TRBD2 TRBJ2-7 NA TRBV19 CASSVTGGVGNEQYF TGTGCCAGTAGTGTAACCGGGGGGGTAGGAAACGAGCAGTACTTC
NA TRBJ2-3 NA TRBV20-1 CSASLGVTDTQYF TGCAGTGCTAGTCTCGGGGTGACAGATACGCAGTATTTT
NA TRBJ1-2 NA TRBV19 CASSIPPGLSYGYTF TGTGCCAGTAGTATTCCACCGGGACTCAGCTATGGCTACACCTTC
NA TRBJ1-4 NA TRBV19 CASSIDRFREKLFF TGTGCCAGTAGTATTGACAGGTTTCGAGAAAAACTGTTTTTT
NA TRBJ2-7 NA TRBV29-1 CSVEDQGTSYEQYF TGCAGCGTTGAAGATCAGGGGACCTCCTACGAGCAGTACTTC
TRBD1 TRBJ2-3 NA TRBV9 CASSPRDRETTQYF TGTGCCAGCAGCCCTCGGGACAGGGAAACTACGCAGTATTTT
NA TRBJ1-2 NA TRBV19 CASSQQPYGYTF TGTGCCAGTAGTCAACAGCCGTATGGCTACACCTTC
TRBD2 TRBJ2-3 NA TRBV25-1 CASSEWSSGGLSTDTQYF TGTGCCAGCAGTGAATGGTCTAGCGGGGGATTGAGCACAGATACGCAGTATTTT
TRBD2 TRBJ2-1 NA TRBV7-8 CASSQRGGLGNEQFF TGTGCCAGCAGCCAGCGGGGGGGCCTGGGCAATGAGCAGTTCTTC
NA TRBJ1-3 NA TRBV12-3/TRBV12-4 CASNLDSGNTIYF TGTGCCAGCAACCTGGACAGCGGAAACACCATATATTTT
NA TRBJ1-3 NA TRBV25-1 CASHSPGNTIYF TGTGCCAGCCATAGTCCTGGAAACACCATATATTTT
TRBD1 TRBJ1-2 NA TRBV19 CASSIGTGNYGYTF TGTGCCAGTAGTATAGGGACAGGGAACTATGGCTACACCTTC
TRBD1 TRBJ1-1 few TRBV5-1 CASRDRSTEAFF TGCGCCAGTCGGGACAGGAGCACTGAAGCTTTCTTT
TRBD1 TRBJ1-4 NA TRBV15 CATSRDKGTGAFRKLFF TGTGCCACCAGCAGAGATAAGGGGACAGGGGCCTTCCGAAAGCTGTTTTTT
TRBD1 TRBJ1-4 NA TRBV19 CASSMGQGAEKLFF TGTGCCAGTAGTATGGGACAGGGCGCTGAAAAACTGTTTTTT
NA TRBJ1-2 NA TRBV5-5 CASSLTGSVNYGYTF TGTGCCAGCAGCTTGACAGGAAGTGTGAACTATGGCTACACCTTC
TRBD1 TRBJ1-2 once TRBV12-3/TRBV12-4 CASSLNRGLGYTF TGTGCCAGCAGTTTAAACAGGGGCCTAGGCTACACCTTC
NA TRBJ1-5 NA TRBV6-5 CAIRTANQPQHF TGTGCCATCCGGACAGCCAATCAGCCCCAGCATTTT
NA TRBJ2-1 NA TRBV3-1/TRBV3-2 CASSQDKLDPGVYYNEQFF TGTGCCAGCAGCCAAGATAAGTTAGATCCAGGGGTATACTACAATGAGCAGTTCTTC
TRBD2 TRBJ2-7 few TRBV6-6 CASSTYTSGGDEQYF TGTGCCAGCAGTACCTACACTAGCGGGGGGGACGAGCAGTACTTC
NA TRBJ2-3 once TRBV4-1 CASSGLSGTQYF TGCGCCAGCAGCGGACTCTCGGGCACGCAGTATTTT
NA TRBJ1-4 NA TRBV7-9 CASSFHDRSEKLFF TGTGCCAGCAGCTTTCACGACAGGTCTGAAAAACTGTTTTTT
TRBD2 TRBJ2-2 NA TRBV3-1/TRBV3-2 CASSQDGPSGGAFANTGELFF TGTGCCAGCAGCCAAGATGGGCCTAGCGGGGGGGCCTTCGCGAACACCGGGGAGCTGTTTTTT
TRBD1 TRBJ1-5 NA TRBV5-5 CASSRTGFNQPQHF TGTGCCAGCAGCCGGACAGGGTTCAATCAGCCCCAGCATTTT
NA TRBJ2-7 once TRBV5-6 CASSARGSYEQYF TGTGCCAGCAGTGCTCGGGGGTCCTACGAGCAGTACTTC
TRBD1 TRBJ2-1 NA TRBV5-6 CASTLGQIEQFF TGTGCCAGCACCCTGGGACAGATTGAGCAGTTCTTC
NA TRBJ1-1 once TRBV9 CASSERGRSSEAFF TGTGCCAGCAGCGAGAGAGGGCGATCTTCCGAAGCTTTCTTT
TRBD1 TRBJ1-5 NA TRBV24-1 CATSDSGDSMEPQHF TGTGCCACCAGTGATTCCGGGGACAGCATGGAGCCCCAGCATTTT
NA TRBJ1-1 NA TRBV29-1 CSVAQTLNTEAFF TGCAGCGTCGCACAGACACTGAACACTGAAGCTTTCTTT
TRBD1 TRBJ1-2 NA TRBV11-2 CASSHPTGGGGYTF TGTGCCAGCAGCCATCCGACAGGGGGAGGAGGCTACACCTTC
NA TRBJ2-1 NA TRBV13 CASSLLQADNEQFF TGTGCCAGCAGCTTACTACAGGCGGACAATGAGCAGTTCTTC
TRBD2 TRBJ2-3 NA TRBV6-5 CASGLAGGADTQYF TGTGCCAGTGGACTAGCGGGGGGGGCAGATACGCAGTATTTT
TRBD2 TRBJ2-7 NA TRBV24-1 CATSARTTERGQQYF TGTGCCACCAGTGCACGGACGACTGAGCGGGGCCAGCAGTACTTC
NA TRBJ1-2 NA TRBV21-1 CASSQDRRALIYGYTF TGTGCCAGCAGCCAGGACAGGAGGGCCCTTATCTATGGCTACACCTTC
NA TRBJ1-5 NA TRBV19 CASSIDLAEGSNQPQHF TGTGCCAGTAGTATAGATTTGGCCGAGGGTAGCAATCAGCCCCAGCATTTT
NA TRBJ1-3 NA TRBV25-1 CASQISGVGNTIYF TGTGCCAGCCAAATATCGGGGGTCGGAAACACCATATATTTT
NA TRBJ2-7 NA TRBV28 CATSGVSYEQYF TGTGCCACCTCAGGGGTCTCCTACGAGCAGTACTTC
TRBD2 TRBJ2-1 once TRBV4-2 CASSQVLAGGLTEQFF TGTGCCAGCAGCCAAGTCCTAGCGGGGGGTCTAACTGAGCAGTTCTTC
TRBD1 TRBJ1-4 NA TRBV14 CASSRDSHEKLFF TGTGCCAGCAGCCGGGACAGTCATGAAAAACTGTTTTTT
NA TRBJ2-1 NA TRBV5-4 CASSLGAGALNEQFF TGTGCCAGCAGTTTGGGGGCGGGGGCGCTCAATGAGCAGTTCTTC
NA TRBJ1-6 once TRBV21-1 CARGQRYWSSYNSPLHF TGTGCCAGGGGACAGAGATACTGGAGCTCCTATAATTCACCCCTCCACTTT
NA TRBJ1-2 NA TRBV7-9 CASSPQRLNYGYTF TGTGCCAGCAGCCCGCAGAGACTTAACTATGGCTACACCTTC